Detailed here is one T cell receptor beta chain. Its recognized antigen is unknown. No quality values exist for individual bases; no much larger clone is one base distant. Distinct nucleotide sequences in the sample also encode this CDR3. The CDR3 regions of human TCRbeta chains were subjected to immunosequencing. In the original analysis: Repertoire TCRs were checked for matches against a reference library of SARS-CoV-2-specific TCRs that had been generated using the MIRA antigen-specificity platform. Breadth meant the fraction of unique TCRs that were SARS-CoV-2-associated, whereas depth meant the fraction of total T cells that were SARS-CoV-2-associated. Using the MIRA data, each spike-specific TCR was mapped to the spike region that the TCR reacts to and placed in a CD4 or CD8 class. Log10-transformed breadth and depth values were compared by one-way ANOVA with Sidak's multiple comparisons tests. TCRdb obtained this table from immuneACCESS and retained in-frame rearrangements with V and J assigned. These tables miss some clones; where compared with another copy, unresolved V genes account for less than half of the shortfall, and the remainder is unexplained. V, J and clone size derive from that table, while D and trimming were established from the DNA sequence. The sample table lists over 100,000 clones, under 90% of them with a count of one. Jointly, the top ten make up just under 6.5% of the sample.

The sample's time point, from its label and the paper: baseline before first vaccination. Vaccinee samples came from UK trials COV001 and COV002, including a single-blind randomized controlled phase 2/3 trial of AZD1222 (ChAdOx1 nCoV-19) in healthy adults. Trial participant PBMC samples were collected at day 0 and day 28 after the second dose for TCRbeta chain sequencing. This sample stems from a study of T cell responses to AZD1222 COVID-19 vaccine (dated by TCRdb to 2020 to 2023). Regarding the study in general: Because spike-specific TCR depth and breadth did not differ between the two schedules, AZD1222 recipients who got a second dose at roughly 4 weeks were pooled with those who got a second dose at roughly 12 weeks. A total of about 250 trial participants underwent TCR sequencing, of whom around 210 had received two doses of AZD1222 and some 26 had received two doses of the MenACWY control vaccine. Trial participants were enrolled by age into 18-55, 56-69 and 70-plus year subgroups, with roughly 160, 29 and 62 TCR-sequenced participants respectively.

What the study reported, not specific to this receptor: Because no samples from the day 14 peak response were available, repertoires could be characterized only after the peak T cell response. Reportedly, almost half of the unique spike-specific TCRs recognized epitopes lying outside the regions that are mutated in the B.1.351 and B.1.1.7 variants. Most participants were white British and females outnumbered males, and the authors suggested that clonal diversity may have been underestimated. The vaccine-associated CD4 TCRs covered the entire spike protein, and the dominant responses fell in regions 160-218 and 743-854. Conclusions about previously exposed vaccinees are limited because only five to seven AZD1222 recipients were SARS-CoV-2 seropositive at baseline. In the small 56-69-year group, the increase in depth fell short of significance, most likely because of low power. Spike-specific TCR breadth and depth rose significantly after two AZD1222 doses compared with day 0 and with MenACWY recipients.

Via the germline V gene, CDR1 is MNHEY and CDR2 SVGEGT. Reading from cysteine to phenylalanine, the CDR3 counts 14 amino acids. Only CDR3 DNA is held: 42 bases, read in frame from base 1. V drops 0 bases and J drops 1 base, leaving 6 bases in between. This receptor chain uses TRBV6-2 or TRBV6-3 and TRBJ1-1; perhaps TRBD1 is the D gene, with 5 bases matching. This TCR was sampled from an adult in good health. The sample consisted of peripheral blood, taken on day 0 of AZD1222 vaccination. The nucleotide sequence is given as TGTGCCAGCAGTTACTCTGGGGCGAACACTGAAGCTTTCTTT. Its protein reads: CASSYSGANTEAFF.